This TCR beta chain appears in the sequencing data of a study of cytomegalovirus exposure and HLA in healthy donors. PCR primers comprised 60 Vbeta and 13 Jbeta primers. This table comes from immunoSEQ multiplex PCR, and its TCRdb copy is limited to in-frame clones, with some not included. Of 95,000 to 150,000 clones listed, approximately 80% were seen once; the top ten hold 3.7%. With 4 bases clipped from V and 5 bases from J, the junction kept 7 bases outside the gene matches. The CDR3 has 16 residues. From germline, CDR1 is LNHDA and CDR2 SQIVND (reference sequence). The material sequenced was PBMCs. J is TRBJ2-5 and V is TRBV19; TRBD2 matches 13 bases. The clonotype was recovered from a human donor in good health. CDR3 nucleotides: TGTGCCAGTAGTAAGGGACTAGCGGGAACGAGTGAGACCCAGTACTTC. Protein product: CASSKGLAGTSETQYF.